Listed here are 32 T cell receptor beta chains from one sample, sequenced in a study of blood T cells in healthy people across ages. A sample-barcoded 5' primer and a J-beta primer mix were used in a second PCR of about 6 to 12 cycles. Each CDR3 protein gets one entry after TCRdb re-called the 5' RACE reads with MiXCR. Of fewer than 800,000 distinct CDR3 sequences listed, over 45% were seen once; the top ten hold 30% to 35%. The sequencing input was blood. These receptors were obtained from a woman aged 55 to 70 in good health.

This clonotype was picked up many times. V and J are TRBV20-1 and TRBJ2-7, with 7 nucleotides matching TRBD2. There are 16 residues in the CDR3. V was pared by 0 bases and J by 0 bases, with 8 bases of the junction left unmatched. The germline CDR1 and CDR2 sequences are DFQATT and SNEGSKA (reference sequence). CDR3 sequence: CSARDYLRELSYEQYF. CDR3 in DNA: TGCAGTGCTAGAGATTATCTGCGGGAGCTCTCCTACGAGCAGTACTTC.

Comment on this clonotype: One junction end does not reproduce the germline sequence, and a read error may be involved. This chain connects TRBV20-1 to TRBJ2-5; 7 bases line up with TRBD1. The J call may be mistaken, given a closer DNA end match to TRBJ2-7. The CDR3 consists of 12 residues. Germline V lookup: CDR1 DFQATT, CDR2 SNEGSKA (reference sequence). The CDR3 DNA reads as TGCAGTGCTGGAGACAGGGTCTCCGAGCAGTACTTC. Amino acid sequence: CSAGDRVSEQYF.

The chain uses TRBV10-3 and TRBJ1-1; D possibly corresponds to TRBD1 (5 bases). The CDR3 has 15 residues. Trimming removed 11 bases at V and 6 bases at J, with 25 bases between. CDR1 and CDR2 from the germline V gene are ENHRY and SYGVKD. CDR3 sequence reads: CASTPGRGSGAEAFF. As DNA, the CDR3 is TGTGCCTCGACACCCGGAAGGGGCTCGGGGGCTGAAGCTTTCTTT.

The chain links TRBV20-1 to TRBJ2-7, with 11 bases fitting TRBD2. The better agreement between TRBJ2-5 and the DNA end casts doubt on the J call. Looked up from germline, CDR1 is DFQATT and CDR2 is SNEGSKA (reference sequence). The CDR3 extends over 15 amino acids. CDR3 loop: CSAVAGGRIRETQYF. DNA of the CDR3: TGCAGTGCTGTAGCGGGAGGGCGGATCCGGGAGACCCAGTACTTC.

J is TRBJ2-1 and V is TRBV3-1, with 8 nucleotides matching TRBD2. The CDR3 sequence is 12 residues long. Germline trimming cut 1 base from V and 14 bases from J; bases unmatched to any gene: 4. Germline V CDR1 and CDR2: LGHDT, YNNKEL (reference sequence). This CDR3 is CASSQAGTREFF. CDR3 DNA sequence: TGTGCCAGCAGCCAAGCCGGGACTAGGGAGTTCTTC.

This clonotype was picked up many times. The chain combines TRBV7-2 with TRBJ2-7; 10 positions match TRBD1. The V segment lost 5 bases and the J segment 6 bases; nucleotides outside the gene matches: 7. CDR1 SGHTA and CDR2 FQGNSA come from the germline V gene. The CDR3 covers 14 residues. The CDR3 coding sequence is TGTGCCAGCAGCCCCGGGACAGGGGCGCGCGAGCAGTACTTC. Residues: CASSPGTGAREQYF.

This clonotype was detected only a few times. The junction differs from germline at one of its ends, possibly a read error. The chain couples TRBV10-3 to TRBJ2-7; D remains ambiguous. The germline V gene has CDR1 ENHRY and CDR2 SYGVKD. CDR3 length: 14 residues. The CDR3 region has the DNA TGTGCCATCAGTGAGTCGATGGCAACCTACGAGCAGTACTTT. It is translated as CAISESMATYEQYF.

The CDR3 DNA reads as TGTGCCACCGGGACAGGGGGTGGGAATGAGCAGTTCTTC. Protein: CATGTGGGNEQFF. The chain is built from TRBV10-3 and TRBJ2-1; 11 bases are a match to TRBD1. The CDR3 spans 13 residues. The V segment lost 10 bases and the J segment 7 bases; nucleotides outside the gene matches: 6. Germline V gene sequence: CDR1 ENHRY, CDR2 SYGVKD.

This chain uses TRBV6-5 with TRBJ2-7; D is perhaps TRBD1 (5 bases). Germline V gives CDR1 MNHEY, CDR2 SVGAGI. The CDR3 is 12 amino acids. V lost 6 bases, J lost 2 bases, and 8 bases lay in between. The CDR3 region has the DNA TGTGCCAGCAGAACAGGTACCTACGAGCAGTACTTC. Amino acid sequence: CASRTGTYEQYF.

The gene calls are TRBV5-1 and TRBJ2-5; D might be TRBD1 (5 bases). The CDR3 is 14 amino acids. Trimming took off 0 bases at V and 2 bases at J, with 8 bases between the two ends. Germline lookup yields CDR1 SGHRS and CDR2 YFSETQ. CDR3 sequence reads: CASSLEGAQETQYF. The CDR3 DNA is TGCGCCAGCAGCTTGGAAGGGGCACAAGAGACCCAGTACTTC.

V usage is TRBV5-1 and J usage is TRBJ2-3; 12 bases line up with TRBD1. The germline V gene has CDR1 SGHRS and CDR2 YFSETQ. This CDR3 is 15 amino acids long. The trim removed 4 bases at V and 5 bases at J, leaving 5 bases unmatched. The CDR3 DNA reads TGCGCCAGCAGCGAAGGGACAGGGGGCATAGATACGCAGTATTTT. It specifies CASSEGTGGIDTQYF. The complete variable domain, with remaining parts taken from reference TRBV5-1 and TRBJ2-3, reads KAGVTQTPRYLIKTRGQQVTLSCSPISGHRSVSWYQQTPGQGLQFLFEYFSETQRNKGNFPGRFSGRQFSNSRSEMNVSTLELGDSALYLCASSEGTGGIDTQYFGPGTRLTVL.

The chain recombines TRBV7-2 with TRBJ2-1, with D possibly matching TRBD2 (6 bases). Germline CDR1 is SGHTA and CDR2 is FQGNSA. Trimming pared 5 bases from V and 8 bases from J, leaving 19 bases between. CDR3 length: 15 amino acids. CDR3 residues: CASSLSGSPGDEQFF. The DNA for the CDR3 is TGTGCCAGCAGCCTTAGCGGTTCACCAGGTGATGAGCAGTTCTTC.

DNA of the CDR3: TGTGCCAGCAGTCAACGGACTAGCGGGACAGATACGCAGTATTTT. This encodes CASSQRTSGTDTQYF. The genes are TRBV12-3 or TRBV12-4 and TRBJ2-3; 11 bases are a match to TRBD2. With V trimmed by 5 bases and J by 3 bases, 4 bases remained unmatched. There are 15 residues in the CDR3.

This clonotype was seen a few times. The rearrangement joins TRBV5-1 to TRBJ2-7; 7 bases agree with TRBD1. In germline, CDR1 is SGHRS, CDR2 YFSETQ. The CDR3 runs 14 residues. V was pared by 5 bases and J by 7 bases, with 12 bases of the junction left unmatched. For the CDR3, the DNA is TGCGCCAGCAGTTCGAACACAGGGGCTCGGGAGCAGTACTTC. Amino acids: CASSSNTGAREQYF.

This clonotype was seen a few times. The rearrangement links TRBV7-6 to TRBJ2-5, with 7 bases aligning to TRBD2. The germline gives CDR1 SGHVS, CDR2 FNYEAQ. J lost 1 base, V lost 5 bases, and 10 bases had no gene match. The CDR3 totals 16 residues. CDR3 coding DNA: TGTGCCAGCAGCCCCGGGCCCGGGACTACCCAAGAGACCCAGTACTTC. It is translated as CASSPGPGTTQETQYF.

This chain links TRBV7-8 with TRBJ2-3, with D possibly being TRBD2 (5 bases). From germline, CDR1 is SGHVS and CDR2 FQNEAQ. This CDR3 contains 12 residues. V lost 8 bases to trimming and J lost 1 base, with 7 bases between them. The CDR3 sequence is CASLARTDTQYF. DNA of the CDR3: TGTGCCAGCTTAGCGCGCACAGATACGCAGTATTTT.

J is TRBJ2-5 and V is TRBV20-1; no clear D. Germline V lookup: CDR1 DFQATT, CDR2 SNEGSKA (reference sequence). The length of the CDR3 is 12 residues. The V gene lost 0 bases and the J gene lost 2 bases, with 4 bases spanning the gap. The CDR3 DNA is TGCAGTGCTAGAGAGGGGCAAGAGACCCAGTACTTC. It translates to CSAREGQETQYF.

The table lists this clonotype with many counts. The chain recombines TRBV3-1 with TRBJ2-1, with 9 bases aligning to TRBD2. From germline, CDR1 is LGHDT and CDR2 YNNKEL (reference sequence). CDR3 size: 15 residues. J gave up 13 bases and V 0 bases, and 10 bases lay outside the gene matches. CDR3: CASSQEGGRAQVQFF. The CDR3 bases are TGTGCCAGCAGCCAAGAAGGCGGGAGGGCCCAAGTACAGTTCTTC.

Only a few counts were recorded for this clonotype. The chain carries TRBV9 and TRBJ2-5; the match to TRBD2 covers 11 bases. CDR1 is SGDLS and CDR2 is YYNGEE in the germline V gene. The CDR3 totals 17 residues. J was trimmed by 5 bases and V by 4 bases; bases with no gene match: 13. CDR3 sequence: CASSPYGTSGRTETQYF. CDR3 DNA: TGTGCCAGCAGCCCTTATGGAACTAGCGGGAGAACGGAGACCCAGTACTTC.

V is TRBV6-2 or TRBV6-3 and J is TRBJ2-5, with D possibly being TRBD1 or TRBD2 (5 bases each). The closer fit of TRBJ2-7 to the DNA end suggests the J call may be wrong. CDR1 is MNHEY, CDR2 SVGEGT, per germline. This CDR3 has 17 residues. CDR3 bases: TGTGCCAGCAGCCCCGGGTTCACACCGGGACGGAGCTACGAGCAGTACTTC. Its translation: CASSPGFTPGRSYEQYF.

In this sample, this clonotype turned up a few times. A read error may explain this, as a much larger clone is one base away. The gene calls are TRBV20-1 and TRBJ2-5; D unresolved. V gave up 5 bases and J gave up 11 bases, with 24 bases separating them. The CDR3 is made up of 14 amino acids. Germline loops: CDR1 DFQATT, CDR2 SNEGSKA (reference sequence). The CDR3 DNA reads TGCAGTGCTCCCGATAATAACCACTACAATGAGCAGTACTTC. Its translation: CSAPDNNHYNEQYF.

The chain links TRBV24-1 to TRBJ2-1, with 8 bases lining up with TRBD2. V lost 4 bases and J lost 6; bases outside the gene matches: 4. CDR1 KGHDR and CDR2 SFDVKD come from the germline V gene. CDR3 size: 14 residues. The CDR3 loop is CATSDPTSVNEQFF. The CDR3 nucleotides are TGTGCCACCAGTGACCCGACTAGCGTCAATGAGCAGTTCTTC.

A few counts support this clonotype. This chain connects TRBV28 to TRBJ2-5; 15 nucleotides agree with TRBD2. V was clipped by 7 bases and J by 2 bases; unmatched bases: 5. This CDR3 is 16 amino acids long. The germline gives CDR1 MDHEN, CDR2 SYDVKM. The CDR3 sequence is CASIYGLAGGQETQYF. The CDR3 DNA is TGTGCCAGCATCTACGGACTAGCGGGAGGGCAAGAGACCCAGTACTTC.

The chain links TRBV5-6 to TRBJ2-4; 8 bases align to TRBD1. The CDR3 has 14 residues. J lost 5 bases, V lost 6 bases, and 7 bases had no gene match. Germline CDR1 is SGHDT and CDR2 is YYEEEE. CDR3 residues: CASITSGGQNIQYF. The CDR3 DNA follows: TGTGCCAGCATCACATCAGGGGGCCAAAACATTCAGTACTTC.

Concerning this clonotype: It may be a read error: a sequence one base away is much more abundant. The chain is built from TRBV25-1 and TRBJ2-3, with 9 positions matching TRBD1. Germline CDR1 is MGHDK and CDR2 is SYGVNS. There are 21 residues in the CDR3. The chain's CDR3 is CASSYRDTGGANRGSTDAQYF. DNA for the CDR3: TGTGCCAGCAGTTATCGGGATACAGGGGGCGCAAATCGTGGAAGCACAGATGCGCAGTATTTT.

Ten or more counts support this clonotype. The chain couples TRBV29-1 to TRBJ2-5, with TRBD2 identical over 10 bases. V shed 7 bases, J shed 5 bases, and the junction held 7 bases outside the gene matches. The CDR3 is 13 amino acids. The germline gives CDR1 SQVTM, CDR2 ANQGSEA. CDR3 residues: CSDLAGVGETQYF. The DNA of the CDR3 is TGCAGCGACCTAGCGGGAGTGGGTGAGACCCAGTACTTC.

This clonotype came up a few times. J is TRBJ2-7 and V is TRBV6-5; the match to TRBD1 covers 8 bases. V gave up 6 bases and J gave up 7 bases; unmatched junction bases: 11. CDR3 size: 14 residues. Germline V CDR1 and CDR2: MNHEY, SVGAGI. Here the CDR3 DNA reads TGTGCCAGCAGCAAGACAGGGGTATCACGGGAGCAGTACTTC. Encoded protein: CASSKTGVSREQYF.

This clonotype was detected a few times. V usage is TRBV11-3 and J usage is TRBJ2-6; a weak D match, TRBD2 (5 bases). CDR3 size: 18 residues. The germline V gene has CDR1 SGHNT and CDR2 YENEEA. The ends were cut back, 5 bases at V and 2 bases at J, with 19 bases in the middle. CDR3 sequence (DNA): TGTGCCAGCAGCCCACGGTCTGAGGGAGAGACTGGGGCCAACGTCCTGACTTTC. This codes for CASSPRSEGETGANVLTF.

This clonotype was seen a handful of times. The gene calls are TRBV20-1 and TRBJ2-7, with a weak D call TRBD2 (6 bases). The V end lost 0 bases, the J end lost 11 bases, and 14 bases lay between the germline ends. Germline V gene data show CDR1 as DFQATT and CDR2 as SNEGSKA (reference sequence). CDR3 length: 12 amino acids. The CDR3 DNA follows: TGCAGTGCTAGAGACCGCAGAGGGGAGGAGTACTTC. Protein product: CSARDRRGEEYF.

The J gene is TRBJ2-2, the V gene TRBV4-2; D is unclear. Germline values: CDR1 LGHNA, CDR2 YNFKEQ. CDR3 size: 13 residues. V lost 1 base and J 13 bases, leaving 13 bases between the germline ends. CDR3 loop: CASSQVKSERLFF. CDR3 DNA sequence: TGTGCCAGCAGCCAAGTTAAGAGCGAGAGGCTGTTTTTT.

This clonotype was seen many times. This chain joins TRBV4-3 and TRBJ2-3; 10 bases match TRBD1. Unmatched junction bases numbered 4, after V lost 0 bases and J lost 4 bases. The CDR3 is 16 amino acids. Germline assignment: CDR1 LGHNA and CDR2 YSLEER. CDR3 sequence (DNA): TGCGCCAGCAGCCAAGATTTCGGACAGGGGGCAGATACGCAGTATTTT. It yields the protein CASSQDFGQGADTQYF.

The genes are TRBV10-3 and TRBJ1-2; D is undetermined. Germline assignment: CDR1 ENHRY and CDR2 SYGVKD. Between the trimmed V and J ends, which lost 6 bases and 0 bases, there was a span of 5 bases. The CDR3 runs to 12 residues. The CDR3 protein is CAIRSANYGYTF. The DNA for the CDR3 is TGTGCCATCAGATCAGCTAACTATGGCTACACCTTC.